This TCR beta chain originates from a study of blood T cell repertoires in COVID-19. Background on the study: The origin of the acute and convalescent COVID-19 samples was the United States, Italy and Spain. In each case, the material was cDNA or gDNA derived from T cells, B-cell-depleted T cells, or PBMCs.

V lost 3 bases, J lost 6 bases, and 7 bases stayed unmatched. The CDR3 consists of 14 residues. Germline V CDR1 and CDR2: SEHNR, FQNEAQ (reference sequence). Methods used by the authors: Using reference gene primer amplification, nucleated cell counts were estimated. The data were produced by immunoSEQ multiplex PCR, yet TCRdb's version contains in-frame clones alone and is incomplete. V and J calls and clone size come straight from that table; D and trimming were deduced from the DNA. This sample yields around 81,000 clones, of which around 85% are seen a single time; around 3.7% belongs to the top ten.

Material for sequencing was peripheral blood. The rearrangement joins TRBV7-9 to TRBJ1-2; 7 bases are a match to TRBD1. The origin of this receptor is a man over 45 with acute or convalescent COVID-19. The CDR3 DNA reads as TGTGCCAGCAGCTTCCCGACAGGGCAGAATGGCTACACCTTC. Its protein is CASSFPTGQNGYTF.